This is a list of T cell receptor beta chains from one sample in a study of cytomegalovirus exposure and HLA in healthy donors. Profiling relied on immunoSEQ multiplex PCR, and the TCRdb table lists in-frame clones only, not all of them. The sample has over 100,000 clones, roughly 80% seen once; the top ten hold 2.1%. What was sequenced was PBMCs. These receptors originate from a woman aged 40 to 50 in good health and CMV-seropositive. Both conserved end residues are part of each CDR3. The D gene is left open where the match is weak. The size entry is marked missing in some rows and otherwise reads once, few, many or a size class.

CDR3nt,CDR3aa,v_gene,j_gene,d_gene,len,abundance
TGTGCCAGCAGCCCCCGGTTGGGGGAGCTGTTTTTT,CASSPRLGELFF,TRBV9,TRBJ2-2,NA,12,NA
TGTGCCAGCAGTCCACGGACCGGGGAGCTGTTTTTT,CASSPRTGELFF,TRBV28,TRBJ2-2,NA,12,NA
TGTGCCAGCAGTTCCCCCGGGGACAGGGGCAACTATGGCTACACCTTC,CASSSPGDRGNYGYTF,TRBV28,TRBJ1-2,TRBD1,16,NA
TGTGCCAGCAGGGGACAGGGGGCGTGGGATACGCAGTATTTT,CASRGQGAWDTQYF,TRBV6-1,TRBJ2-3,TRBD1,14,NA
TGTGCCAGCAGTTATCGACAGGGGGCCTTGAACACTGAAGCTTTCTTT,CASSYRQGALNTEAFF,TRBV28,TRBJ1-1,TRBD1,16,NA
TGTGCCAGCAGCTCCTACTATCAGCCCCAGCATTTT,CASSSYYQPQHF,TRBV7-2,TRBJ1-5,NA,12,NA
TGTGCCAGCAGCTTACAGGGGCTGGGGGAGCAGTACTTC,CASSLQGLGEQYF,TRBV7-9,TRBJ2-7,NA,13,NA
TGTGCCAGCAGCTCCCCCAGCTCCTACAATGAGCAGTTCTTC,CASSSPSSYNEQFF,TRBV7-2,TRBJ2-1,NA,14,NA
TGTGCCAGCAGCCAAGACAGGACTCACGGCTACACCTTC,CASSQDRTHGYTF,TRBV14,TRBJ1-2,NA,13,few
TGTGCCTGTATGTTTGTCCGGGGGGACCTGTCTGGAACTAACTATGGCTACACCTTC,CACMFVRGDLSGTNYGYTF,TRBV30,TRBJ1-2,NA,19,NA
TGTGCCAGCACCCTGGGGCCAGAGAGGGGCTACACCTTC,CASTLGPERGYTF,TRBV28,TRBJ1-2,NA,13,NA
TGCGCCAGCAGCTCGACAGGAGCCAAAAACATTCAGTACTTC,CASSSTGAKNIQYF,TRBV5-1,TRBJ2-4,NA,14,NA
TGCGCCAGCAGCCTACACAGGGCAGTAGCGGGGGAAGCTTTCTTT,CASSLHRAVAGEAFF,TRBV4-3,TRBJ1-1,NA,15,NA
TGTGCCAGCACCTCCGGGAAGGCAGGTGGAAACACCATATATTTT,CASTSGKAGGNTIYF,TRBV6-1,TRBJ1-3,NA,15,NA
TGTGCCAGCGAACCAAGAGCGGGTATGAACACTGAAGCTTTCTTT,CASEPRAGMNTEAFF,TRBV2,TRBJ1-1,NA,15,NA
TGTGCCAGCAGCCTAACCGTTTGGAGTGGGAGTAAGGATGAGCAGTTCTTC,CASSLTVWSGSKDEQFF,TRBV14,TRBJ2-1,NA,17,few
TGTGCCAGCAGCTTGGGACGGGAGTATGGCTACACCTTC,CASSLGREYGYTF,TRBV13,TRBJ1-2,NA,13,NA
TGTGCCAGCAGTTTAGATGCCCGCCCAGGAGCTTTCTTT,CASSLDARPGAFF,TRBV28,TRBJ1-1,NA,13,NA
TGTGCTAGCAGCTTAGGACTAGCGGGACAAGAGACCCAGTACTTC,CASSLGLAGQETQYF,TRBV7-7,TRBJ2-5,TRBD2,15,NA
TGTGCCATCCGGCACCCACTCCGGGTCCCCGAGCAGTACTTC,CAIRHPLRVPEQYF,TRBV28,TRBJ2-7,NA,14,NA
TGTGCCAGCAGCGCCCTAGACAGGGAACCTAGCTATGCAGATACGCAGTATTTT,CASSALDREPSYADTQYF,TRBV7-9,TRBJ2-3,TRBD1,18,NA
TGTGCCAGCAGAGTATTTGAGGCTTTCTTT,CASRVFEAFF,TRBV2,TRBJ1-1,NA,10,NA
TGTGCCAGCAGTCCCCTAGCGGGGGGGCCAAAAGATACGCAGTATTTT,CASSPLAGGPKDTQYF,TRBV27,TRBJ2-3,TRBD2,16,NA
TGTGCCAGCAGCCAAGATGGCATTTCCAGCGAGCAGTACTTC,CASSQDGISSEQYF,TRBV14,TRBJ2-7,NA,14,few
TGTGCCAGTAGTACACCACAGGAGAATTCACCCCTCCACTTT,CASSTPQENSPLHF,TRBV19,TRBJ1-6,NA,14,NA
TGTGCCTGGAGTGTGGGGAGTAATTCACCCCTCCACTTT,CAWSVGSNSPLHF,TRBV30,TRBJ1-6,NA,13,few
TGTGCCAGCAGTGATTACAGGGACGAGCAGTACTTC,CASSDYRDEQYF,TRBV2,TRBJ2-7,NA,12,few
TGTGCCAGCAGCTTAGGACAGGGGGGAGGGGGCTACACCTTC,CASSLGQGGGGYTF,TRBV11-2,TRBJ1-2,TRBD1,14,NA
TGTGCCAGCAGCTTTACCGGGACTAGCCTTTTCTTC,CASSFTGTSLFF,TRBV5-6,TRBJ2-1,TRBD2,12,NA
TGTGCCAGCAGTTTACAGGGGAATGGTGGCTCCTACAATGAGCAGTTCTTC,CASSLQGNGGSYNEQFF,TRBV7-3,TRBJ2-1,TRBD1,17,NA
TGTGCCAGCAGTTTAACTGGGAACACTGAAGCTTTCTTT,CASSLTGNTEAFF,TRBV28,TRBJ1-1,NA,13,NA
TGTGCCATCAGTGAAAAGACTAGCGGAGACAATGAGCAGTTCTTC,CAISEKTSGDNEQFF,TRBV10-3,TRBJ2-1,TRBD2,15,NA
TGTGCCAGCAGTTCCCCTCAGATCTCCTACGAGCAGTACTTC,CASSSPQISYEQYF,TRBV6-1,TRBJ2-7,NA,14,few
TGCGCCAGCAGCCGTGGAGGGGCAGGGGGGTACACTGAAGCTTTCTTT,CASSRGGAGGYTEAFF,TRBV4-1,TRBJ1-1,TRBD1,16,NA
TGCGCCAGCAGCTTGGATGGCGGGCCCATCAACGAGCAGTACTTC,CASSLDGGPINEQYF,TRBV5-1,TRBJ2-7,NA,15,once
TGCGCCAGCAGCTTGGGCGGAAGAGAGGACACTGAAGCTTTCTTT,CASSLGGREDTEAFF,TRBV5-1,TRBJ1-1,NA,15,NA
TGTGCCAGCAGCCAGGGACAGCACTATGGCTACACCTTC,CASSQGQHYGYTF,TRBV27,TRBJ1-2,TRBD1,13,NA